These T cell receptor beta chains were read from a single sample in a study of blood T cells in healthy people across ages. TCRdb fed the 5' RACE reads into MiXCR, producing one record per CDR3 protein. This table has 710,000 or so distinct CDR3 sequences, about a third appearing once. Sequenced input: blood. The receptors here all came from a woman at least 80 years old in good health. CDR3s include the opening cysteine and the closing phenylalanine or tryptophan. Fields, in order: clone size, J gene, D gene, CDR3 length, V gene, CDR3 protein, CDR3 DNA. A D gene is named only where the DNA matches it firmly. Not every row has a clone size; where given, it reads once, few, many or a size class.

many,TRBJ2-6,NA,17,TRBV6-2/TRBV6-3,CASRSTHPSAGANVLTF,TGTGCCAGCAGGTCGACACACCCCTCGGCTGGGGCCAACGTCCTGACTTTC
many,TRBJ1-2,NA,15,TRBV5-1,CASSLDVGRSYGYTF,TGCGCCAGCAGCTTGGATGTGGGGCGTAGCTATGGCTACACCTTC
many,TRBJ1-2,TRBD1,17,TRBV12-3/TRBV12-4,CASSAGQSEPSVYGYTF,TGTGCCAGCAGTGCGGGACAGTCGGAACCCTCTGTCTATGGCTACACCTTC
many,TRBJ2-7,TRBD2,15,TRBV10-3,CAIKGLAGDSYEQYF,TGTGCCATCAAAGGACTAGCGGGGGATTCCTACGAGCAGTACTTC
few,TRBJ1-4,TRBD1,15,TRBV27,CASRDRGLANEKLFF,TGTGCCAGCAGAGACAGGGGGCTGGCTAATGAAAAACTGTTTTTT
many,TRBJ2-5,TRBD2,16,TRBV7-2,CASSRGLAGGRETQYF,TGTGCCAGCAGCCGAGGACTAGCGGGGGGGAGGGAGACCCAGTACTTC
NA,TRBJ1-1,NA,18,TRBV20-1,CSARGWNGDGRWNTEAFF,TGCAGTGCTAGGGGGTGGAATGGGGACGGGCGATGGAACACTGAAGCTTTCTTT
many,TRBJ1-1,TRBD1,14,TRBV20-1,CSARETGMNTEAFF,TGCAGTGCTCGAGAGACAGGGATGAACACTGAAGCTTTCTTT
many,TRBJ1-2,TRBD1,16,TRBV5-6,CASRSGTGVSINGYTF,TGTGCCAGCAGGTCCGGGACAGGGGTTTCCATTAATGGCTACACCTTC
many,TRBJ1-5,NA,15,TRBV20-1,CSARFPRGSGQPQHF,TGCAGTGCTAGATTCCCCCGAGGGTCCGGGCAGCCCCAGCATTTT
many,TRBJ2-7,NA,14,TRBV10-3,CAITRTASSYEQYF,TGTGCCATCACCCGGACAGCCAGCTCCTACGAGCAGTACTTC
NA,TRBJ1-5,TRBD1,15,TRBV7-9,CASSRGQVGAQPQHF,TGTGCCAGCAGCAGGGGACAGGTGGGAGCTCAGCCCCAGCATTTT
many,TRBJ2-1,TRBD2,20,TRBV20-1,CSARGSAGLAGGPSYNEQFF,TGCAGTGCTAGAGGTTCTGCGGGACTAGCGGGGGGGCCGTCCTACAATGAGCAGTTCTTC
NA,TRBJ2-2,TRBD2,16,TRBV7-2,CASSLGLALETGELFF,TGTGCCAGCAGCTTAGGACTAGCCCTGGAGACCGGGGAGCTGTTTTTT
many,TRBJ2-6,NA,16,TRBV20-1,CSARAQTVTGANVLTF,TGCAGTGCTAGAGCCCAGACAGTAACTGGGGCCAACGTCCTGACTTTC
NA,TRBJ2-7,NA,12,TRBV12-3/TRBV12-4,CASSPNDYEQYF,TGTGCCAGCAGTCCCAACGACTACGAGCAGTACTTC
NA,TRBJ2-3,TRBD2,16,TRBV20-1,CSARMSGSWDTDTQYF,TGCAGTGCTAGAATGAGCGGGAGTTGGGACACAGATACGCAGTATTTT
few,TRBJ2-3,TRBD2,18,TRBV20-1,CSASRYGGGPSGTDTQYF,TGCAGTGCTAGTAGGTACGGCGGGGGGCCATCTGGCACAGATACGCAGTATTTT
few,TRBJ1-4,NA,13,TRBV30,CAWGGLKGEKLFF,TGTGCCTGGGGGGGACTTAAAGGGGAAAAACTGTTTTTT
NA,TRBJ1-3,NA,15,TRBV7-9,CASSLALSFGNTIYF,TGTGCCAGCAGCTTAGCTCTCTCATTTGGAAACACCATATATTTT
many,TRBJ2-7,NA,11,TRBV20-1,CSAPHPYEQYF,TGCAGTGCTCCCCATCCCTACGAGCAGTACTTC
NA,TRBJ1-6,NA,16,TRBV6-6,CASNNNPWTENSPLHF,TGTGCCAGCAATAACAACCCCTGGACGGAAAATTCACCCCTCCACTTT
NA,TRBJ2-3,NA,16,TRBV9,CASSATDGASTDTQYF,TGTGCCAGCAGCGCAACGGACGGAGCTAGCACAGATACGCAGTATTTT
NA,TRBJ2-3,TRBD2,16,TRBV20-1,CSAAGTSGPGTDTQYF,TGCAGTGCGGCCGGGACTAGTGGTCCGGGCACAGATACGCAGTATTTT
NA,TRBJ1-2,NA,14,TRBV20-1,CSANRGQTNYGYTF,TGCAGTGCTAATAGGGGCCAGACAAACTATGGCTACACCTTC
many,TRBJ2-1,NA,13,TRBV2,CASRASTYNEQFF,TGTGCCAGCAGAGCGTCTACCTACAATGAGCAGTTCTTC
many,TRBJ2-1,NA,14,TRBV6-5,CASSYSLGDNEQFF,TGTGCCAGCAGTTACTCCCTTGGGGATAATGAGCAGTTCTTC